This T cell receptor (beta chain) derives from a study of shared clonotypes between healthy human individuals. Assay: immunoSEQ multiplex PCR; the TCRdb copy retains only in-frame clones and omits some. Among over 850,000 clones listed, around 78% were seen once. V was shortened by 2 bases and J by 4 bases, with 12 bases between the two germline ends. The CDR3 contains 15 residues. Germline V CDR1 and CDR2: SGHTA, FQGNSA. Source material: memory CD4+ T cells from PBMCs. Indicated subset: CD45RA-negative fraction. This chain connects TRBV7-2 to TRBJ1-3; D remains ambiguous. The TCR was taken from a man between 18 and 29 years old in good health. Some clones in this sample may be carry-over from other donors' samples. CDR3 residues: CASSLSLVGGNTIYF. In DNA, the CDR3 is TGTGCCAGCAGCTTAAGTTTGGTAGGGGGAAACACCATATATTTT.